The following is a T cell receptor (beta chain) sequence with its context. The data were obtained in a study of T-cell memory formation after mild COVID-19. TCRdb reprocessed the 5' RACE reads via MiXCR and lists one record per CDR3 protein. The table has 120,000 or so distinct CDR3 sequences, approximately 16% seen once. This CDR3 spans 14 amino acids. V lost 0 bases and J lost 8; bases outside the gene matches: 5. CDR1 is SGHRS, CDR2 YFSETQ, per germline. This rearrangement joins TRBV5-1 to TRBJ1-2, with TRBD1 matching over 9 bases. The source is an adult woman who had mild COVID-19 (a few samples of this study predate the infection). Cell type and time point are not known. Specimen: PBMCs or a T cell subset sorted from them (not recorded which). As DNA, the CDR3 is TGCGCCAGCAGCTTGGCCGGGGACAGGGTCGGCTACACCTTC. This translates into CASSLAGDRVGYTF.